This T cell receptor (beta chain) comes out of a study of CD8+CD57+ T cells in acquired aplastic anemia. Study as a whole: The sorted CD4+ and CD8+ cells yielded an average about 3.5 ug of DNA. In CD4+ cells, healthy donors produced an average of approximately 9.9 million reads. Study results and caveats: A set of roughly 27 CD8+ CDR3 sequences was shared between patients and controls, and these sequences appeared highly expressed in patients.

TCR beta VDJ and CDR3 were profiled, and genomic DNA was the template. TCRdb independently ran MiXCR on the reads; one entry per CDR3 protein. The sample lists about 210,000 distinct CDR3 sequences; approximately 57% were seen once. This clonotype showed up just a few times. Its antigen is still unknown. The CDR3 has 14 amino acids. Germline CDR1 ENHRY, CDR2 SYGVKD. Germline trimming cut 3 bases from V and 4 bases from J; bases unmatched to any gene: 1. This sequence joins TRBV10-3 and TRBJ2-2; the match to TRBD1 covers 8 bases. Sequenced: sorted CD4+, CD8+, or CD8+CD57+ T cells (not recorded which) from PBMCs. The sequence derives from a human donor in good health. The CDR3 reads CAISDTGGTGELFF. The DNA of the CDR3 is TGTGCCATCAGTGACACAGGGGGCACCGGGGAGCTGTTTTTT.